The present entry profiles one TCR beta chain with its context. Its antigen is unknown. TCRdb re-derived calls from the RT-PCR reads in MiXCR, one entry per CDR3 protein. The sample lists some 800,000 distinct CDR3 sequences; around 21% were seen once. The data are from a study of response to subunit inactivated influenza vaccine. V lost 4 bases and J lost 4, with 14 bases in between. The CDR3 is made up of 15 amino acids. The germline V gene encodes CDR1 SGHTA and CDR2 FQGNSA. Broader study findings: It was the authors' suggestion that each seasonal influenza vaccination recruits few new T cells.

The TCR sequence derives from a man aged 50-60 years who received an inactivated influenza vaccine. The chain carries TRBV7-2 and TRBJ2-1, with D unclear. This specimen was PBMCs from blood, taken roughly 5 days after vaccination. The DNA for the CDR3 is TGTGCCAGCAGCTCCCCCTCGGATCGATACAATGAGCAGTTCTTC. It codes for CASSSPSDRYNEQFF.